This T cell receptor (beta chain) was captured in a study of STAT3 mutations in large granular lymphocyte leukemia. The study's findings and limits: Every T-LGLL patient had at least one immunodominant TCRbeta clonotype. TCR clonotype switching after therapy occurred in about 30% of the 18 patients.

The protocol was immunoSEQ multiplex PCR, while the TCRdb copy is restricted to in-frame clones and leaves out a portion. The sample yields 2,000 to 2,500 clones, approximately 50% seen once. This clone has just one count. What it binds is not known. Sequenced: peripheral blood mononuclear cells. The origin of this receptor is a man aged 55-75 years with T-cell large granular lymphocyte leukemia. Some clones in this sample may be carry-over from other donors' samples.

CDR3 in amino acids: CASRKTGATSNYGYTF. In DNA form, the CDR3 reads TGTGCCAGCAGAAAGACAGGGGCGACTTCAAACTATGGCTACACCTTC. The chain joins TRBV5-6 to TRBJ1-2, with 8 positions matching TRBD1. J was trimmed by 2 bases and V by 5 bases; bases with no gene match: 11. The CDR3 totals 16 residues. The germline V gene encodes CDR1 SGHDT and CDR2 YYEEEE.